The 15 T cell receptor beta chains reported below all come from one sample, sequenced in a study of T-cell memory formation after mild COVID-19 (dated by TCRdb to about 2021). The library was prepared using 5' RACE. The sequencing machine was an Illumina NovaSeq 6000. TCRdb ran its own pipeline on the public reads, namely fastp trimming at Q25 and MiXCR clone calling, and kept in-frame beta chains. One record per CDR3 amino acid sequence lists the most common genes and DNA. The sample table contains 90,000 to 120,000 distinct CDR3 sequences; only one count was recorded for around 14% of them. The ten largest clones take up 39% of the sample. The sequenced material came from PBMCs or a T cell subset sorted from them (not recorded which). These receptors all stem from a man in his late teens or twenties who had mild COVID-19 (a few samples of this study predate the infection). The sample titles of this study are shuffled in the database, so cell type and time point are left out; the donor was told from shared clones.

This chain links TRBV4-3 with TRBJ1-5; D gene uncertain. Germline CDR1 is LGHNA and CDR2 is YSLEER. Trimming left V 1 base short and J 3 bases short, with 10 bases between. This CDR3 contains 15 residues. The CDR3 reads CASSQAGSPNQPQHF. CDR3 sequence (DNA): TGCGCCAGCAGCCAAGCGGGTAGCCCCAATCAGCCCCAGCATTTT.

This chain's CDR3 is CASSEPGQGFGELFF. CDR3 coding DNA: TGTGCCAGCAGTGAACCGGGACAGGGCTTCGGGGAGCTGTTTTTT. V gene TRBV6-1 combines with J gene TRBJ2-2; 9 bases agree with TRBD1. Germline CDR1 is MNHNS and CDR2 is SASEGT. This CDR3 is 15 amino acids long. V lost 2 bases, J lost 7 bases, and 5 bases stayed unmatched.

This clonotype was observed many times. This rearrangement joins TRBV5-1 to TRBJ2-7, with 13 bases fitting TRBD2. Looked up from germline, CDR1 is SGHRS and CDR2 is YFSETQ. With 3 bases clipped from V and 7 bases from J, the junction kept 4 bases outside the gene matches. The length of the CDR3 is 14 residues. DNA of the CDR3: TGCGCCAGCAGCTCGACTAGCGGGGGGCCAGAGCAGTACTTC. It codes for CASSSTSGGPEQYF.

This chain links TRBV5-6 with TRBJ2-7; the match to TRBD2 covers 10 bases. V lost 4 bases and J lost 5; bases outside the gene matches: 6. The CDR3 loop spans 14 amino acids. Germline V gives CDR1 SGHDT, CDR2 YYEEEE. The CDR3 nucleotides read TGTGCCAGCAGCGGGGGACTAGCGCTCAACGAGCAGTACTTC. This codes for CASSGGLALNEQYF.

This chain joins TRBV9 and TRBJ1-1, with a weak D call TRBD1 (5 bases). Trimming cost V 3 bases and J 3 bases, with 15 bases left between them. This CDR3 is built from 15 residues. Per the germline V gene, CDR1 is SGDLS and CDR2 is YYNGEE. The CDR3 reads CASSADIGHDTEAFF. CDR3 coding DNA: TGTGCCAGCAGCGCGGACATCGGGCATGACACTGAAGCTTTCTTT.

This rearrangement joins TRBV12-3 or TRBV12-4 to TRBJ2-3, with 9 bases that match TRBD2. The CDR3 is 15 residues long. Trimming removed 8 bases from V and 0 bases from J; junction bases left unmatched: 6. The DNA of the CDR3 is TGTGCCAGCTGGGAAGCGGGGGGAAGCACAGATACGCAGTATTTT. It specifies CASWEAGGSTDTQYF.

The V call is TRBV27, the J call TRBJ2-1; D possibly uses TRBD1 or TRBD2 (6 bases each). The length of the CDR3 is 18 residues. Trimming pared 1 base from V and 2 bases from J, leaving 18 bases between. CDR1 and CDR2 (germline): MNHEY, SMNVEV (reference sequence). As DNA, the CDR3 is TGTGCCAGCAGTTTATTAGTGGCCCCGGGGGCAACCTACAATGAGCAGTTCTTC. It yields the protein CASSLLVAPGATYNEQFF.

V gene TRBV7-3 combines with J gene TRBJ2-7; a weak D match, TRBD1 (6 bases). With 3 bases removed from V and 2 bases from J, the gap between germline ends came to 11 bases. CDR1 SGHTA and CDR2 FQGTGA come from the germline V gene. The CDR3 loop spans 14 amino acids. The CDR3 bases are TGTGCCAGCAGCTTCGGGACACCACCCTACGAGCAGTACTTC. Encoded protein: CASSFGTPPYEQYF.

In this sample, this clonotype turned up many times. V gene TRBV9 combines with J gene TRBJ2-3, with TRBD2 identical over 7 bases. V was clipped by 7 bases and J by 3 bases; unmatched bases: 8. Germline values: CDR1 SGDLS, CDR2 YYNGEE. This CDR3 is built from 14 residues. The CDR3 spells CASSEGGGTDTQYF. The DNA of the CDR3 is TGTGCCAGCTCCGAGGGCGGGGGTACAGATACGCAGTATTTT. Looking up the rest from reference TRBV9 and TRBJ2-3 gives the full variable domain: DSGVTQTPKHLITATGQRVTLRCSPRSGDLSVYWYQQSLDQGLQFLIQYYNGEERAKGNILERFSAQQFPDLHSELNLSSLELGDSALYFCASSEGGGTDTQYFGPGTRLTVL.

The rearrangement uses TRBV4-3 and TRBJ1-1; D gene uncertain. Germline CDR1 and CDR2: LGHNA and YSLEER. With 1 base removed from V and 7 bases from J, the gap between germline ends came to 4 bases. The CDR3 consists of 11 residues. The CDR3 sequence is CASSQGIEAFF. CDR3 nucleotides: TGCGCCAGCAGCCAAGGGATTGAAGCTTTCTTT.

This clonotype was detected only a few times. The chain couples TRBV4-3 to TRBJ1-4; 8 bases agree with TRBD1. Germline-derived CDR1 and CDR2 are LGHNA and YSLEER. This CDR3 is built from 16 residues. Trimming took 4 bases from V and 8 from J; bases not matched to a gene: 12. CDR3 in amino acids: CASSLSTGTGAEKLFF. CDR3 nucleotides: TGCGCCAGCAGCCTCTCCACCGGGACAGGAGCCGAAAAACTGTTTTTT.

The table lists this clonotype with a few counts. J is TRBJ2-2 and V is TRBV6-5, with 7 bases that match TRBD1. V lost 5 bases and J lost 4; bases outside the gene matches: 7. Germline CDR1 and CDR2: MNHEY and SVGAGI. This CDR3 spans 15 amino acids. CDR3 residues: CASSPSTGVTGELFF. CDR3 nucleotides: TGTGCCAGCAGTCCGTCCACAGGGGTCACCGGGGAGCTGTTTTTT.

The rearrangement links TRBV7-2 to TRBJ1-1; D remains unclear. The length of the CDR3 is 12 residues. Per germline, CDR1 SGHTA and CDR2 FQGNSA. Trimming shortened V by 10 bases and J by 5 bases, and 14 bases separated the two germline ends. The CDR3 DNA follows: TGTGCCATCGCGGGTGTGAGGACTGAAGCTTTCTTT. As protein: CAIAGVRTEAFF.

The chain has TRBV12-3 or TRBV12-4 and TRBJ1-2, with D perhaps matching TRBD1 (6 bases). The CDR3 extends over 14 amino acids. Trimming left V 5 bases short and J 4 bases short, with 14 bases between. The CDR3, as DNA: TGTGCCAGCAGTCTACCAGGGGTTGGCTATGGCTACACCTTC. Residues: CASSLPGVGYGYTF.

This chain uses TRBV5-1 with TRBJ1-2, with D possibly being TRBD1 (6 bases). Germline assignment: CDR1 SGHRS and CDR2 YFSETQ. V was trimmed by 0 bases and J by 4 bases, leaving 13 bases between them. The CDR3 has 15 residues. CDR3 coding DNA: TGCGCCAGCAGCTTGGAAGGGGGAAGGAGCTATGGCTACACCTTC. It codes for CASSLEGGRSYGYTF.